These T cell receptor beta chains were read from a single sample in a study of T cell repertoires in cytomegalovirus infection. Antigen specificity for these receptors is unknown. TCRdb fed the reads into MiXCR, producing one record per CDR3 protein. Here the sample spans 450,000 to 550,000 distinct CDR3 sequences, roughly 42% being singletons. Here the sequenced sample was cultured PBMCs, taken from culture after CMV antigen stimulation. These receptors all come from a human donor in good health (CMV status not recorded). Some clones in this sample may be carry-over from other donors' samples. Both conserved end residues are part of each CDR3. D genes are given only for firm matches. Clone size appears in some rows only: once, few, many, or a class for an expanded clone.

J gene: TRBJ2-1
D gene: TRBD2
clone size: .
V gene: TRBV24-1
CDR3 protein: CATSESGSTNEQFF
CDR3 DNA: TGTGCCACCAGTGAGAGCGGGAGTACCAATGAGCAGTTCTTC

J gene: TRBJ1-3
D gene: .
clone size: .
V gene: TRBV7-8
CDR3 protein: CASSLYPGAGNTIYF
CDR3 DNA: TGTGCCAGCAGCTTATATCCAGGGGCTGGAAACACCATATATTTT

J gene: TRBJ2-2
D gene: .
clone size: .
V gene: TRBV7-2
CDR3 protein: CASSLAASGTGELFF
CDR3 DNA: TGTGCCAGCAGCTTAGCCGCTAGTGGTACCGGGGAGCTGTTTTTT

J gene: TRBJ2-4
D gene: .
clone size: once
V gene: TRBV7-3
CDR3 protein: CASSLDGVAKNIQYF
CDR3 DNA: TGTGCCAGCAGCTTAGACGGGGTTGCCAAAAACATTCAGTACTTC

J gene: TRBJ1-2
D gene: .
clone size: .
V gene: TRBV7-2
CDR3 protein: CASTLRANYGYTF
CDR3 DNA: TGTGCCAGCACCCTCCGAGCCAACTATGGCTACACCTTC

J gene: TRBJ1-1
D gene: .
clone size: .
V gene: TRBV28
CDR3 protein: CASSSFGTVNTEAFF
CDR3 DNA: TGTGCCAGCAGTTCCTTTGGGACGGTGAACACTGAAGCTTTCTTT

J gene: TRBJ1-2
D gene: .
clone size: few
V gene: TRBV11-2
CDR3 protein: CASSLGRLGADGYTF
CDR3 DNA: TGTGCCAGCAGCTTAGGCCGACTTGGGGCGGATGGCTACACCTTC

J gene: TRBJ1-4
D gene: TRBD1
clone size: .
V gene: TRBV14
CDR3 protein: CASSQVGQGFLEKLFF
CDR3 DNA: TGTGCCAGCAGCCAAGTCGGACAGGGATTTTTGGAAAAACTGTTTTTT

J gene: TRBJ2-2
D gene: TRBD1
clone size: .
V gene: TRBV4-2
CDR3 protein: CATRDRNTGELFF
CDR3 DNA: TGTGCCACCAGGGACAGAAACACCGGGGAGCTGTTTTTT

J gene: TRBJ1-1
D gene: .
clone size: few
V gene: TRBV12-3/TRBV12-4
CDR3 protein: CASSLGYLNTEAFF
CDR3 DNA: TGTGCCAGCAGTTTGGGCTACCTGAACACTGAAGCTTTCTTT

J gene: TRBJ2-5
D gene: .
clone size: .
V gene: TRBV7-9
CDR3 protein: CASSLRRIGLGETQYF
CDR3 DNA: TGTGCCAGCAGCCTCCGGCGAATAGGGCTGGGAGAGACCCAGTACTTC

J gene: TRBJ2-7
D gene: .
clone size: few
V gene: TRBV11-2
CDR3 protein: CASSSILGSSYEQYF
CDR3 DNA: TGTGCCAGCAGCTCGATTCTAGGGAGCTCCTACGAGCAGTACTTC

J gene: TRBJ2-7
D gene: .
clone size: few
V gene: TRBV7-2
CDR3 protein: CASSSPLDSFSYEQYF
CDR3 DNA: TGTGCCAGCAGCTCGCCACTGGACTCTTTTTCCTACGAGCAGTACTTC

J gene: TRBJ1-1
D gene: .
clone size: .
V gene: TRBV5-4
CDR3 protein: CASTLREGTEAFF
CDR3 DNA: TGTGCCAGCACGTTGAGGGAGGGCACTGAAGCTTTCTTT

J gene: TRBJ2-6
D gene: .
clone size: .
V gene: TRBV6-1
CDR3 protein: CASYPSGANVLTF
CDR3 DNA: TGTGCCAGCTATCCCTCTGGGGCCAACGTCCTGACTTTC

J gene: TRBJ1-3
D gene: .
clone size: few
V gene: TRBV19
CDR3 protein: CASSNRRSTGNTIYF
CDR3 DNA: TGTGCCAGTAGTAACCGGAGATCTACTGGAAACACCATATATTTT

J gene: TRBJ1-5
D gene: .
clone size: .
V gene: TRBV5-6
CDR3 protein: CASSNSEGRGNQPQHF
CDR3 DNA: TGTGCCAGCAGCAACTCGGAAGGGCGGGGAAATCAGCCCCAGCATTTT

J gene: TRBJ2-7
D gene: .
clone size: .
V gene: TRBV5-4
CDR3 protein: CASSLERNPYEQYF
CDR3 DNA: TGTGCCAGCAGCTTGGAACGCAACCCCTACGAGCAGTACTTC

J gene: TRBJ1-1
D gene: TRBD1
clone size: .
V gene: TRBV15
CDR3 protein: CATSPGTGSPMSAFF
CDR3 DNA: TGTGCCACCAGTCCCGGGACAGGTAGCCCCATGTCAGCTTTCTTT

J gene: TRBJ2-1
D gene: TRBD2
clone size: .
V gene: TRBV29-1
CDR3 protein: CSVELGTKRLAGGNEQFF
CDR3 DNA: TGCAGCGTTGAGCTGGGGACTAAGAGGCTAGCGGGGGGCAATGAGCAGTTCTTC

J gene: TRBJ2-4
D gene: .
clone size: .
V gene: TRBV19
CDR3 protein: CASSIDGRLGGKNIQYF
CDR3 DNA: TGTGCCAGTAGTATAGATGGCCGTCTAGGGGGCAAAAACATTCAGTACTTC

J gene: TRBJ1-4
D gene: .
clone size: few
V gene: TRBV12-3/TRBV12-4
CDR3 protein: CASSFLGEGTNEKLFF
CDR3 DNA: TGTGCCAGCAGTTTCCTAGGTGAAGGCACTAATGAAAAACTGTTTTTT

J gene: TRBJ2-4
D gene: .
clone size: .
V gene: TRBV4-1
CDR3 protein: CASSRRDPEDIQYF
CDR3 DNA: TGCGCCAGCAGCCGCCGGGACCCTGAGGACATTCAGTACTTC

J gene: TRBJ1-1
D gene: .
clone size: .
V gene: TRBV5-5
CDR3 protein: CASSLLGIYTEAFF
CDR3 DNA: TGTGCCAGCAGCCTTCTCGGGATATACACTGAAGCTTTCTTT

J gene: TRBJ2-2
D gene: TRBD1
clone size: .
V gene: TRBV7-2
CDR3 protein: CASSGRDRGGELFF
CDR3 DNA: TGTGCCAGCAGCGGCCGGGACAGGGGCGGGGAGCTGTTTTTT

J gene: TRBJ1-2
D gene: TRBD1
clone size: .
V gene: TRBV20-1
CDR3 protein: CSARDRTGPHGYTF
CDR3 DNA: TGCAGTGCTAGAGACCGGACAGGGCCTCATGGCTACACCTTC

J gene: TRBJ2-5
D gene: TRBD2
clone size: few
V gene: TRBV7-2
CDR3 protein: CASSLLRTSGRGYQETQYF
CDR3 DNA: TGTGCCAGCAGCTTACTTCGGACTAGCGGGAGGGGGTACCAAGAGACCCAGTACTTC

J gene: TRBJ2-1
D gene: .
clone size: .
V gene: TRBV6-2/TRBV6-3
CDR3 protein: CASSGVAYNEQFF
CDR3 DNA: TGTGCCAGCAGTGGGGTAGCGTACAATGAGCAGTTCTTC

J gene: TRBJ2-1
D gene: TRBD2
clone size: .
V gene: TRBV11-2
CDR3 protein: CASRMAGRGQYNEQFF
CDR3 DNA: TGTGCCAGCAGAATGGCGGGGAGGGGCCAATACAATGAGCAGTTCTTC

J gene: TRBJ1-1
D gene: TRBD1
clone size: .
V gene: TRBV12-3/TRBV12-4
CDR3 protein: CASTMTGRGEAFF
CDR3 DNA: TGTGCCAGCACCATGACAGGGAGAGGTGAAGCTTTCTTT

J gene: TRBJ2-2
D gene: .
clone size: many
V gene: TRBV7-4
CDR3 protein: CASSRDRTANTGELFF
CDR3 DNA: TGTGCCAGCAGCCGAGATCGAACGGCGAACACCGGGGAGCTGTTTTTT

J gene: TRBJ2-3
D gene: .
clone size: .
V gene: TRBV7-2
CDR3 protein: CASSSDWGGGTDTQYF
CDR3 DNA: TGTGCCAGCAGCTCCGACTGGGGAGGCGGCACAGATACGCAGTATTTT

J gene: TRBJ2-7
D gene: .
clone size: .
V gene: TRBV6-5
CDR3 protein: CASSRTLSYEQYF
CDR3 DNA: TGTGCCAGCAGTAGGACGCTCTCCTACGAGCAGTACTTC

J gene: TRBJ1-1
D gene: TRBD1
clone size: .
V gene: TRBV7-4
CDR3 protein: CASSLGASTGVNTEAFF
CDR3 DNA: TGTGCCAGCAGCTTAGGGGCGTCTACAGGGGTGAACACTGAAGCTTTCTTT

J gene: TRBJ1-1
D gene: TRBD1
clone size: few
V gene: TRBV7-8
CDR3 protein: CASSQIPRGDTEAFF
CDR3 DNA: TGTGCCAGCAGCCAAATCCCCAGGGGGGACACTGAAGCTTTCTTT

J gene: TRBJ2-5
D gene: .
clone size: .
V gene: TRBV3-1
CDR3 protein: CASSHWGLVEETQYF
CDR3 DNA: TGTGCCAGCAGCCACTGGGGGCTGGTGGAAGAGACCCAGTACTTC

J gene: TRBJ2-3
D gene: TRBD2
clone size: .
V gene: TRBV19
CDR3 protein: CASSSREALTDTQYF
CDR3 DNA: TGTGCCAGTAGTTCGCGGGAGGCCCTCACAGATACGCAGTATTTT

J gene: TRBJ1-4
D gene: .
clone size: few
V gene: TRBV7-2
CDR3 protein: CASSLVPAEKLFF
CDR3 DNA: TGTGCCAGCAGCTTAGTGCCGGCTGAAAAACTGTTTTTT

J gene: TRBJ2-5
D gene: .
clone size: .
V gene: TRBV19
CDR3 protein: CASRGLPRGETQYF
CDR3 DNA: TGTGCCAGTAGGGGACTCCCGAGAGGGGAGACCCAGTACTTC

J gene: TRBJ2-7
D gene: .
clone size: .
V gene: TRBV27
CDR3 protein: CASGKTPPEQYF
CDR3 DNA: TGTGCCAGCGGCAAGACTCCCCCTGAGCAGTACTTC

J gene: TRBJ1-4
D gene: .
clone size: .
V gene: TRBV12-3/TRBV12-4
CDR3 protein: CASSLGAQGRGKLFF
CDR3 DNA: TGTGCCAGCAGTTTAGGGGCGCAGGGCCGCGGGAAACTGTTTTTT

J gene: TRBJ2-3
D gene: TRBD2
clone size: .
V gene: TRBV4-1
CDR3 protein: CASSQEPAGTYF
CDR3 DNA: TGCGCCAGCAGCCAAGAACCAGCGGGGACGTATTTT

J gene: TRBJ1-5
D gene: .
clone size: .
V gene: TRBV4-1
CDR3 protein: CASSQVIGPRAGQPQHF
CDR3 DNA: TGCGCCAGCAGCCAAGTAATAGGACCCCGGGCGGGTCAGCCCCAGCATTTT

J gene: TRBJ2-2
D gene: TRBD1
clone size: .
V gene: TRBV20-1
CDR3 protein: CSALGQGPTGELFF
CDR3 DNA: TGCAGTGCGCTTGGACAGGGGCCCACCGGGGAGCTGTTTTTT

J gene: TRBJ2-7
D gene: .
clone size: few
V gene: TRBV12-3/TRBV12-4
CDR3 protein: CASSLEDGSYEQYF
CDR3 DNA: TGTGCCAGCAGTTTAGAAGACGGGTCCTACGAGCAGTACTTC

J gene: TRBJ2-3
D gene: .
clone size: .
V gene: TRBV6-5
CDR3 protein: CASSSYEATDTQYF
CDR3 DNA: TGTGCCAGCAGTTCCTACGAGGCCACAGATACGCAGTATTTT

J gene: TRBJ2-5
D gene: .
clone size: .
V gene: TRBV27
CDR3 protein: CASSLLGGEYQETQYF
CDR3 DNA: TGTGCCAGCAGCCTACTGGGGGGAGAGTACCAAGAGACCCAGTACTTC

J gene: TRBJ2-3
D gene: TRBD2
clone size: .
V gene: TRBV2
CDR3 protein: CASKTSGGPSTDTQYF
CDR3 DNA: TGTGCCAGCAAGACTAGCGGGGGGCCTAGCACAGATACGCAGTATTTT

J gene: TRBJ2-2
D gene: .
clone size: many
V gene: TRBV7-8
CDR3 protein: CASSLVSGNTGELFF
CDR3 DNA: TGTGCCAGCAGCTTAGTATCTGGGAACACCGGGGAGCTGTTTTTT

J gene: TRBJ2-5
D gene: TRBD2
clone size: few
V gene: TRBV6-5
CDR3 protein: CASNSLGGAGWKETQYF
CDR3 DNA: TGTGCCAGCAACTCCCTCGGGGGAGCGGGGTGGAAAGAGACCCAGTACTTC